Reported below is one T cell receptor (beta chain). The assay was immunoSEQ multiplex PCR, and TCRdb's table has in-frame clones only and misses some. This sample has almost 250,000 clones; roughly 83% occur once, and the top ten carry approximately 6%. This specimen belongs to a study of blood T cell repertoires in COVID-19. The sample comprised peripheral blood. The TCR originated in a woman at least 80 years old with COVID-19, enrolled during active disease.

This CDR3 is CASSLRGISGYTF. In nucleotides, the CDR3 is TGTGCCAGCAGCCTTAGGGGAATCAGTGGCTACACCTTC. This chain uses TRBV5-6 with TRBJ1-2, with D possibly matching TRBD1 (5 bases). V gave up 4 bases and J gave up 7 bases, with 14 bases separating them. The CDR3 loop spans 13 amino acids. Germline V gene lookup returns CDR1 SGHDT and CDR2 YYEEEE.